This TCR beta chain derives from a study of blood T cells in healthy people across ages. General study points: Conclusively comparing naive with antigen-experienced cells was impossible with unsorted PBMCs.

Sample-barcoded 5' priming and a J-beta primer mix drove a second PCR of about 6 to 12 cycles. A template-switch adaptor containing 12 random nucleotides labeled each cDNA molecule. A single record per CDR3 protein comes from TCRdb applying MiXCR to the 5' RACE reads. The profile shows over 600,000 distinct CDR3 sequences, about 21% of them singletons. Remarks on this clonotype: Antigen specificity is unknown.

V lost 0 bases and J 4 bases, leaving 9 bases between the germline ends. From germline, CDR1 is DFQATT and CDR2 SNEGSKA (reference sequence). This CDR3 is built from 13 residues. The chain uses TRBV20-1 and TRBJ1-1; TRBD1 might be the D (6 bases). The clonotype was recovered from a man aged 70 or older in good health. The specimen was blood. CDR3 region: CSARDKGVTEAFF. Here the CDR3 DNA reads TGCAGTGCTAGAGACAAGGGGGTCACTGAAGCTTTCTTT.